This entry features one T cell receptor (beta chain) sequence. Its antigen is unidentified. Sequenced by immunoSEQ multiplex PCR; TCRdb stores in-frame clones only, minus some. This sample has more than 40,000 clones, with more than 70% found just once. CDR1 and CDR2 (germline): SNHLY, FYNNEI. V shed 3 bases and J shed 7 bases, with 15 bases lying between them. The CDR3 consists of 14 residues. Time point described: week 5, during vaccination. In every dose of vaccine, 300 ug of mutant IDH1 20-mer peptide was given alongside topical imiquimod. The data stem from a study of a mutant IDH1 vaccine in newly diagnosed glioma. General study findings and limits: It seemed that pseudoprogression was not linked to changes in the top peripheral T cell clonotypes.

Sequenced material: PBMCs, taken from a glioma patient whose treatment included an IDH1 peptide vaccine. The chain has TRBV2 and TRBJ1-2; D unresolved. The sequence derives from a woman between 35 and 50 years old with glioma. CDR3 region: CASSDLEIWIGYTF. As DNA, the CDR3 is TGTGCCAGCAGTGATCTGGAAATTTGGATTGGCTACACCTTC.